The source of this TCR beta chain is a study of beta chain features in type 1 diabetes (dated by TCRdb to the late 2010s). The study in broad terms: Patients and healthy donors did not differ in mean age, gender distribution, total cell number or subset yield. A total of about 110,000,000 sorted cells were examined across all samples, and a strong correlation was observed between cell number per subset and RNA yield. The study compared the TCRB repertoires of sorted circulating CD4+ T cell subsets in recently diagnosed type 1 diabetes patients with those in matched healthy donors. Regulatory and stem cell-like memory subsets were obtained from only 8 patients and roughly 8 healthy donors, while naive and central memory subsets were obtained from all 30 or so donors. Broad study findings and their caveats: At VDJ recombination sites, patients with type 1 diabetes made fewer insertions and deleted more nucleotides, a pattern implying thymic rearrangement abnormalities. PCR might favor shorter templates, but patient and control samples were amplified and corrected together, so any skew would affect both groups equally. Because cDNA was sequenced instead of genomic DNA, activated cells with high expression could be over-represented, although the groups did not differ in activation or CD3 levels. Type 1 diabetes patients showed a moderate but significant shortening of TCRB CDR3 length in all four CD4+ subsets. HLA sub-analyses involved small numbers of individuals, so any influence of HLA type on TCRB rearrangement remained unresolved. Naive, central memory and regulatory TCRB repertoires appeared to be more similar among patients than among healthy donors.

This clone showed up just a few times. The specificity of this receptor is unknown. Per-base quality was not reported, and no clone a single base away is much larger than it. This sample includes further DNA sequences coding for the same CDR3. A single peripheral blood draw of approximately 100 mL on average was collected from each donor into heparinised tubes. A BD FACSAria II was used to sort naive, central memory, regulatory and stem cell-like memory CD4+ T cells with a panel that included CD45RO, CCR7, CD25, CD127, CD95 and CD27. Every sorted population had a purity above 95%. Right away, PBMCs were isolated by Lymphoprep density gradient centrifugation and were stained directly, with no culture step. So that batch effects would be minimized, each experiment stained and sorted samples in pairs, pairing one healthy donor with one patient. The High Capacity cDNA Reverse Transcription Kit was used to reverse transcribe all of the isolated RNA, meaning that expressed TCRB transcripts were what got sequenced. Deep immunoSEQ sequencing was performed on naive, central memory and regulatory T cell samples, with an average of roughly 3.3 million total reads per sample. Sorted cells were lysed in RLT buffer and RNA was extracted with DNase-treated RNeasy Micro or Mini kits, depending on cell number. To prevent cross-contamination, each cell subset was processed individually, whereas patient and healthy donor samples were processed jointly. The immunoSEQ multiplex PCR was used to amplify TCRB sequences from cDNA, yielding 87-bp fragments that span the CDR3 region. Sequencing of the amplicons was performed on the Illumina HiSeq platform. From the authors' description of their analysis: PCR bias was corrected computationally using synthetic template baselines, and reads within Hamming distance 2 were collapsed, with unmergeable singletons discarded. Reads were aligned against IMGT to assign V, D and J genes, CDR3 length and insertions or deletions at six rearrangement sites. Within each subset, clonotype counts were normalized to sorted cell number, after which true diversity and Gini coefficients were computed with the tcR R package. Repertoire sharing was quantified using the overlap coefficient calculated on TCRB nucleotide sequences. Out-of-frame TCRB sequences from naive cells were analyzed to stand in for the pre-selection repertoire. TCRdb holds this immuneACCESS table with in-frame rearrangements only. Some clones are missing; in checked studies, unresolved V genes explain under half, and the rest has no known cause. The V and J calls and clone size come from that table; D and trimming were worked out from the DNA. The sample contains around 260,000 clones, around 25% of them found a single time. Roughly 0.013% of the sample is in the top ten clones.

This TCR came from a woman aged 25-40 years with type 1 diabetes. Sequenced: naive CD4+ T cells from blood. The meaning of the sample's cell subset or site label: true naive CD4+ T cells.

The CDR3 reads CAWSVGGGQPQHF. Here is the DNA: TGTGCCTGGAGTGTTGGGGGGGGTCAGCCCCAGCATTTT. The sequence links TRBV30 to TRBJ1-5; perhaps TRBD1 is the D gene, with 5 bases matching. Based on the germline V gene (reference sequence), the CDR1 and CDR2 sequences are GTSNPN and SVGIG. V is shortened by 0 bases, J by 6 bases, and the region joining them spans 9 bases. Reading from cysteine to phenylalanine, the CDR3 counts 13 amino acids. Just CDR3 DNA is preserved here, 39 bases in frame from base 1.